Listed here is a single T cell receptor (beta chain). Germline assignment: CDR1 SEHNR and CDR2 FQNEAQ (reference sequence). J gave up 10 bases and V 0 bases, and 6 bases lay outside the gene matches. This CDR3 has 15 residues. Clones were sequenced by immunoSEQ multiplex PCR, and TCRdb holds only the in-frame ones, with some missing. The sample includes approximately 200,000 clones, 84% of them seen just once. This record belongs to a study of blood T cell repertoires in COVID-19. The clonotype originates from a woman older than 75 with COVID-19, enrolled during active disease. This chain connects TRBV7-9 to TRBJ1-6; the match to TRBD1 covers 7 bases. The specimen was peripheral blood. DNA for the CDR3: TGTGCCAGCAGCTTAGCGAGACAGGGTAGCTCACCCCTCCACTTT. This sequence encodes CASSLARQGSSPLHF.